This T cell receptor beta chain was captured by sequencing in a study of T cell responses to AZD1222 COVID-19 vaccine. Study-level results: The breadth and depth of Spike-specific TCRs increased once two AZD1222 doses had been given.

Trimming cost V 5 bases and J 0 bases, with 21 bases left between them. The length of the CDR3 is 18 residues. Germline V gene lookup returns CDR1 LGHNT and CDR2 FRNRAP. With regard to this clone: What it recognizes is unknown.

The method was immunoSEQ multiplex PCR; TCRdb's version includes in-frame clones alone and lacks a portion of them. The table includes approximately 150,000 clones, approximately 88% detected once. The material sequenced was peripheral blood, taken on day 0 of AZD1222 vaccination. The chain couples TRBV12-5 to TRBJ2-3; perhaps TRBD1 as D (5 bases). The sequence was obtained from an adult in good health. CDR3 amino acids: CASGLGQKTHTSTDTQYF. The CDR3 region has the DNA TGTGCTAGTGGTCTGGGGCAGAAAACCCATACTAGCACAGATACGCAGTATTTT.